This T cell receptor (beta chain) originates from a study of T cells in Graves' hyperthyroidism and ophthalmopathy. Study-level points and caveats: Separation of ophthalmopathy from stable hyperthyroidism was achieved by a 13 V-J model.

Trimming removed 5 bases from V and 3 bases from J; junction bases left unmatched: 5. The CDR3 loop spans 15 amino acids. CDR1 is SGHTA, CDR2 FQGNSA, per germline. Using RNA transcripts as the source, TCR beta CDR3 regions were amplified. The HTBI primer set drove a first-round RT-PCR of the TCR CDR3. MiXCR, run by TCRdb on the multiplex PCR reads, gives a single entry per CDR3 protein. The data contain roughly 700,000 distinct CDR3 sequences, 30% to 40% of them seen just once; the ten biggest clones take up around a third. Comments on this clonotype: Its antigen remains unidentified.

Calling Graves' hyperthyroidism stable meant ophthalmopathy did not progress within 18 months. Newly diagnosed hyperthyroidism, duration under 2 months, in patients aged 18 to 65. From 9 to 10 ml of fresh peripheral blood, PBMCs were isolated. The chain links TRBV7-2 to TRBJ1-1; TRBD1 agrees at 11 bases. Sequenced material: blood. The receptor's source is a woman aged 40 to 55 with Graves' hyperthyroidism. Here the CDR3 DNA reads TGTGCCAGCAGCGTTGGGGGACAGGGGGACACTGAAGCTTTCTTT. Translated, it gives CASSVGGQGDTEAFF.